This T cell receptor (beta chain) was captured by sequencing in a study of cytomegalovirus exposure and HLA in healthy donors. Overall study results and limits: In the analysis, some V segments, TRBV6-2 and TRBV6-3 included, were excluded as indistinguishable. Accurate prediction of HLA-A and HLA-B alleles (for most subjects) was reportedly achieved from TCR beta sequences.

This clone came up a few times. What it binds is not known. The primer mix had 60 Vbeta and 13 Jbeta primers. This table comes from immunoSEQ multiplex PCR, and its TCRdb copy is limited to in-frame clones, with some not included. The sample has approximately 120,000 clones; 80% to 85% are singletons. This CDR3 is 17 amino acids long. CDR1 is GTSNPN, CDR2 SVGIG, per germline (reference sequence). Trimming pared 3 bases from V and 2 bases from J, leaving 21 bases between. The chain employs TRBV30 and TRBJ2-3, with D possibly TRBD1 on 6 matching bases. This receptor was identified in a woman aged 30 to 39 in good health and CMV-seronegative. The sample consisted of PBMCs. CDR3 in amino acids: CAWSTPVRGSLTDTQYF. Here the CDR3 DNA reads TGTGCCTGGAGCACCCCCGTTAGGGGGAGCCTCACAGATACGCAGTATTTT. The variable domain in full, completed from reference TRBV30 and TRBJ2-3, reads SQTIHQWPATLVQPVGSPLSLECTVEGTSNPNLYWYRQAAGRGLQLLFYSVGIGQISSEVPQNLSASRPQDRQFILSSKKLLLSDSGFYLCAWSTPVRGSLTDTQYFGPGTRLTVL.